This record covers a single T cell receptor (beta chain). In the original workflow: From reference gene primer amplification, estimates of nucleated cell counts were derived. The table came from immunoSEQ multiplex PCR; TCRdb's copy has only in-frame clones and leaves some out. V and J calls plus clone size are reproduced from that table; the DNA served to infer D and trimming. In the table there are over 300,000 clones, 83% of which are singletons. This record comes from a study of blood T cell repertoires in COVID-19. About the research overall: Samples came from the United States, Italy and Spain, spanning acute and convalescent COVID-19. In each case, the material was cDNA or gDNA derived from T cells, B-cell-depleted T cells, or PBMCs.

The sequenced sample was peripheral blood. The sequence derives from a woman aged 45-65 years with acute or convalescent COVID-19.

This CDR3 is CASSSPGLAHNEQFF. In nucleotides, the CDR3 is TGTGCCAGCAGCTCTCCGGGACTAGCCCACAATGAGCAGTTCTTC. V is TRBV7-3 and J is TRBJ2-1, with 9 nucleotides matching TRBD2. Germline V gene data show CDR1 as SGHTA and CDR2 as FQGTGA. There are 15 residues in the CDR3. Trimming removed 4 bases from V and 5 bases from J; junction bases left unmatched: 6.